This TCR beta chain was identified in a study of cytomegalovirus exposure and HLA in healthy donors. As for the study in general: Earlier findings included about 120 million unique TCR beta sequences obtained from about 179 million T cells.

Overall study results and limits: No immune exposure information besides CMV serostatus was available. Later analysis demonstrated an association between a missense DCLRE1C variant and TCR beta V- and J-gene trimming. Later analysis found that TCR beta chains associated with HLA were more clonally expanded than other, equally common chains.

PCR amplification relied on 60 Vbeta primers (plus 13 Jbeta primers). Using immunoSEQ multiplex PCR, the repertoire was profiled, and TCRdb retains in-frame clones only, with some absent. Here the sample spans about 120,000 clones, 77% being singletons. Notes on this clone: Its target is not known.

The CDR3 runs 12 residues. The germline gives CDR1 LNHNV, CDR2 YYDKDF (reference sequence). V dropped 5 bases and J dropped 5 bases, with 9 bases sitting between them. The source is a male donor in good health and CMV-seropositive. This chain connects TRBV15 to TRBJ1-1; possible D gene TRBD1, 5 bases. The specimen sequenced was PBMCs. CDR3 nucleotide sequence: TGTGCCACCAGCGGTGCAGGGACTGAAGCTTTCTTT. This sequence encodes CATSGAGTEAFF.